These 13 T cell receptor beta chains originate from one sample sequenced in a study of blood T cell repertoires in COVID-19. The method was immunoSEQ multiplex PCR; TCRdb's version includes in-frame clones alone and lacks a portion of them. The sample shows 350,000 to 450,000 clones, more than 85% of them seen only once. The source material was peripheral blood. Source of these receptors: a human donor in a cohort sampled during active COVID-19.

V is TRBV24-1 and J is TRBJ2-7; D may be TRBD2 (5 bases). The CDR3 has 15 amino acids. The V gene's germline CDR1 is KGHDR and CDR2 SFDVKD. V lost 5 bases to trimming and J lost 1 base, with 14 bases between them. The chain's CDR3 is CATSAPGKTSYEQYF. The CDR3 coding sequence is TGTGCCACCAGTGCCCCCGGGAAGACTTCCTACGAGCAGTACTTC.

This sequence joins TRBV7-3 and TRBJ2-2; a possible D gene is TRBD1 (6 bases). Germline V gene data show CDR1 as SGHTA and CDR2 as FQGTGA. This CDR3 comprises 15 residues. The germline V and J ends were trimmed by 5 bases and 7 bases, with 17 bases remaining between them. The CDR3 spells CASSPWTELNGELFF. The CDR3 DNA follows: TGTGCCAGCAGCCCGTGGACAGAGCTGAACGGGGAGCTGTTTTTT.

The CDR3 coding sequence is TGTGCCAGCCAAAAGCTAGCGGGAGGGCCCGATGAGCAGTTCTTC. The encoded protein is CASQKLAGGPDEQFF. The chain combines TRBV2 with TRBJ2-1, with 12 nucleotides matching TRBD2. CDR1 is SNHLY and CDR2 is FYNNEI in the germline V gene. V lost 8 bases to trimming and J lost 8 bases; unmatched junction nucleotides: 10. There are 15 residues in the CDR3.

The V gene is TRBV11-2, the J gene TRBJ1-6; possible D gene TRBD1, 5 bases. The CDR3 sequence is 15 residues long. Trimming removed 5 bases at V and 11 bases at J, with 19 bases between. Per the germline V gene, CDR1 is SGHAT and CDR2 is FQNNGV. The CDR3 loop is CASSPLFGTFAPLHF. The CDR3, as DNA: TGTGCCAGCAGCCCGTTATTTGGGACTTTCGCACCCCTCCACTTT.

The rearrangement links TRBV18 to TRBJ2-4, with TRBD1 identical over 8 bases. The V and J ends lost 4 bases and 0 bases, in that order; junction bases with no gene match: 5. CDR1 and CDR2 (germline): KGHSH, LQKENI. The CDR3 is 16 amino acids. The CDR3, as DNA: TGTGCCAGCTCACAGACAGGGGCCCTAGCCAAAAACATTCAGTACTTC. The encoded protein is CASSQTGALAKNIQYF.

This chain joins TRBV5-1 and TRBJ2-1; 11 nucleotides agree with TRBD2. Trimming took 4 bases from V and 5 from J; bases not matched to a gene: 5. The CDR3 covers 15 residues. Germline values: CDR1 SGHRS, CDR2 YFSETQ. The CDR3 protein is CASSLRTSGHNEQFF. The CDR3 DNA sequence: TGCGCCAGCAGCCTACGGACTAGCGGGCACAATGAGCAGTTCTTC.

To note about this clone: Other nucleotide sequences from this sample produce the same CDR3. The chain recombines TRBV30 with TRBJ2-1, with a tentative D call TRBD2 (6 bases). In germline, CDR1 is GTSNPN, CDR2 SVGIG (reference sequence). The CDR3 runs to 11 residues. V lost 1 base and J 9 bases, leaving 7 bases between the germline ends. The CDR3 here is CAWSGGGEQFF. The CDR3, as DNA: TGTGCCTGGAGTGGGGGAGGTGAGCAGTTCTTC.

V is TRBV2 and J is TRBJ2-2, with unresolved D. Germline V gene data show CDR1 as SNHLY and CDR2 as FYNNEI. Trimming removed 7 bases at V and 7 bases at J, with 7 bases between. This CDR3 is built from 11 residues. The DNA for the CDR3 is TGTGCCAGCACTAGATACGGGGAGCTGTTTTTT. Translating it yields CASTRYGELFF.

J is TRBJ2-4 and V is TRBV28, with D possibly matching TRBD2 (6 bases). The V and J ends lost 10 bases and 4 bases respectively, with 17 bases between them. The CDR3 spans 14 residues. Germline loops: CDR1 MDHEN, CDR2 SYDVKM. Here the CDR3 DNA reads TGTGCCACCCGGTCGTACGGGGGTAAAAACATTCAGTACTTC. This codes for CATRSYGGKNIQYF.

The CDR3 bases are TGCGCCAGCAGCCCTCCCGAGGGAGACACAGATACGCAGTATTTT. Amino acids: CASSPPEGDTDTQYF. The rearrangement joins TRBV4-1 to TRBJ2-3; D is perhaps TRBD2 (5 bases). The CDR3 consists of 15 residues. Germline V gives CDR1 MGHRA, CDR2 YSYEKL. V was clipped by 4 bases and J by 2 bases, with 13 bases between them.

The rearrangement joins TRBV2 to TRBJ1-1; D gene unclear. Trimming took off 3 bases at V and 5 bases at J, with 10 bases between the two ends. Germline-derived CDR1 and CDR2 are SNHLY and FYNNEI. The CDR3 has 13 amino acids. CDR3 amino acids: CASSERWRTEAFF. CDR3 nucleotide sequence: TGTGCCAGCAGTGAGAGGTGGAGGACTGAAGCTTTCTTT.

This clone was observed a single time. The chain joins TRBV6-5 to TRBJ2-2; tentatively, D is TRBD1 (5 bases). This CDR3 is built from 14 residues. Trimming cost V 7 bases and J 5 bases, with 14 bases left between them. Germline V lookup: CDR1 MNHEY, CDR2 SVGAGI. For the CDR3, the DNA is TGTGCCAGCAAGTCCTGGCGGACAACCGGGGAGCTGTTTTTT. It encodes CASKSWRTTGELFF.

The V and J genes are TRBV6-5 and TRBJ2-3; 7 nucleotides align to TRBD1. J lost 2 bases, V lost 2 bases, and 7 bases had no gene match. This CDR3 contains 16 residues. The germline gives CDR1 MNHEY, CDR2 SVGAGI. The CDR3 is CASSYDGTVFTDTQYF. The CDR3 coding sequence is TGTGCCAGCAGTTACGATGGGACAGTATTCACAGATACGCAGTATTTT.